The 20 T cell receptor beta chains below come from one sample, sequenced in a study of cytomegalovirus exposure and HLA in healthy donors (TCRdb year 2017). The library was made by the immunoSEQ multiplex PCR assay. For the multiplex PCR, a mixture combining 60 forward primers for TCR Vbeta segments and 13 reverse primers for TCR Jbeta segments was used. The immuneACCESS repertoire file appears here via TCRdb, limited to in-frame rearrangements. These files lack a portion of the clones; in checked studies, under half of the deficit traces to unresolved V genes, and the cause of the others is not known. Counted in this sample were about 140,000 clones; more than 60% of them appeared once. 8.8% of the sample is held by the ten biggest clonotypes. Sequencing used PBMCs. The receptor source for this set is a woman aged 45-59 years in good health and CMV-seropositive.

J is TRBJ2-7 and V is TRBV29-1, with D unresolved. In germline, CDR1 is SQVTM, CDR2 ANQGSEA. Deletions cut 2 bases from V and 0 bases from J, with 5 bases between. This CDR3 is 12 amino acids long. The DNA of the CDR3 is TGCAGCGTTGAACTGAGCTCCTACGAGCAGTACTTC. The encoded protein is CSVELSSYEQYF.

CDR3 bases: TGTGCCTCCTCTTGGGGGGGCCGGGACAATGAGCAGTTCTTC. Translated: CASSWGGRDNEQFF. This chain connects TRBV30 to TRBJ2-1; TRBD2 is a possible D gene (7 bases). The CDR3 covers 14 residues. Trimming left V 7 bases short and J 5 bases short, with 18 bases between. Germline CDR1 and CDR2: GTSNPN and SVGIG (reference sequence).

The chain carries TRBV6-5 and TRBJ1-1; the D gene is possibly TRBD1 (6 bases). The V end lost 7 bases, the J end lost 7 bases, and 16 bases lay between the germline ends. The germline gives CDR1 MNHEY, CDR2 SVGAGI. The CDR3 runs to 13 residues. The CDR3: CASTPGGQREAFF. CDR3 sequence (DNA): TGTGCCAGCACCCCAGGCGGACAGCGTGAAGCTTTCTTT.

This clone was counted once. V gene TRBV6-6 combines with J gene TRBJ1-6, with 8 bases aligning to TRBD1. The junction had 2 bases not matched to a gene; V was cut back by 5 bases and J by 5 bases. Germline assignment: CDR1 MNHNY and CDR2 SVGAGI (reference sequence). There are 14 residues in the CDR3. The CDR3, as DNA: TGTGCCAGCAGTCAGACAGGGGATAATTCACCCCTCCACTTT. Protein sequence: CASSQTGDNSPLHF.

This chain uses TRBV10-1 with TRBJ2-4, with D tentatively TRBD1 (5 bases). V lost 7 bases and J 0 bases, leaving 13 bases between the germline ends. The CDR3 contains 15 residues. Germline CDR1 and CDR2: WNHNN and SYGVQD (reference sequence). CDR3 sequence (DNA): TGCGCCAGCATTCCAGGGATCCTAGCCAAAAACATTCAGTACTTC. As protein: CASIPGILAKNIQYF.

The chain employs TRBV7-9 and TRBJ1-4; 7 nucleotides agree with TRBD1. The trim removed 7 bases at V and 6 bases at J, leaving 8 bases unmatched. The CDR3 extends over 14 amino acids. Germline V gene data show CDR1 as SEHNR and CDR2 as FQNEAQ (reference sequence). In DNA, the CDR3 is TGTGCCAGCACCTACGGGCAGGGGGATGAAAAACTGTTTTTT. Translation: CASTYGQGDEKLFF.

This chain uses TRBV30 with TRBJ1-5, with 7 bases lining up with TRBD1. CDR1 and CDR2 from the germline V gene are GTSNPN and SVGIG (reference sequence). V lost 5 bases and J lost 6; bases outside the gene matches: 7. The CDR3 loop spans 13 amino acids. The CDR3 sequence: CAWGLTGTQPQHF. The CDR3 nucleotides read TGTGCCTGGGGATTGACAGGGACTCAGCCCCAGCATTTT.

The table lists this clone with a few counts. This chain uses TRBV4-3 with TRBJ1-1; D is undetermined. V was clipped by 0 bases and J by 0 bases, with 14 bases between them. The germline V gene encodes CDR1 LGHNA and CDR2 YSLEER. The CDR3 totals 17 residues. The CDR3 here is CASSQEMVDSLNTEAFF. In nucleotides, the CDR3 is TGCGCCAGCAGCCAAGAGATGGTCGACTCCTTGAACACTGAAGCTTTCTTT.

The chain uses TRBV28 and TRBJ1-2; D gene unclear. The CDR3 is made up of 11 amino acids. Trimming stripped 5 bases from V and 8 bases from J, with 9 bases between. Germline assignment: CDR1 MDHEN and CDR2 SYDVKM. The CDR3 loop reads CASSSPGGYTF. The CDR3, as DNA: TGTGCCAGCAGTAGTCCAGGAGGCTACACCTTC.

This chain connects TRBV29-1 to TRBJ2-7, with D hard to call. Germline lookup yields CDR1 SQVTM and CDR2 ANQGSEA. The CDR3 covers 14 residues. The V end lost 7 bases, the J end lost 2 bases, and 18 bases lay between the germline ends. DNA of the CDR3: TGCAGCGCTGAGATGGCGGAAAGGACCTACGAGCAGTACTTC. Its protein is CSAEMAERTYEQYF.

The rearrangement uses TRBV4-3 and TRBJ2-7; 7 nucleotides align to TRBD1. Germline loops: CDR1 LGHNA, CDR2 YSLEER. V was clipped by 0 bases and J by 1 base; unmatched bases: 6. CDR3 size: 16 residues. The chain's CDR3 is CASSQDTGDGSYEQYF. CDR3 in DNA: TGCGCCAGCAGCCAAGATACAGGGGATGGTTCCTACGAGCAGTACTTC.

The rearrangement uses TRBV5-1 and TRBJ2-5, with 11 positions matching TRBD1. With 0 bases clipped from V and 4 bases from J, the junction kept 5 bases outside the gene matches. CDR3 length: 16 residues. Germline loops: CDR1 SGHRS, CDR2 YFSETQ. CDR3 region: CASSLAWDRGLETQYF. The CDR3, as DNA: TGCGCCAGCAGCTTGGCCTGGGACAGGGGGTTAGAGACCCAGTACTTC.

This clone was seen a handful of times. The chain recombines TRBV10-1 with TRBJ1-2, with D possibly being TRBD1 (6 bases). The germline V gene encodes CDR1 WNHNN and CDR2 SYGVQD (reference sequence). The V and J ends lost 10 bases and 0 bases respectively, with 15 bases between them. The CDR3 contains 14 residues. CDR3 DNA sequence: TGCGCCAACCCCCGGACAGTTACTAACTATGGCTACACCTTC. Translated, it gives CANPRTVTNYGYTF.

The rearrangement joins TRBV25-1 to TRBJ1-1, with 7 bases lining up with TRBD1. Trimming removed 6 bases from V and 5 bases from J; junction bases left unmatched: 9. The CDR3 loop spans 14 amino acids. Germline V gene lookup returns CDR1 MGHDK and CDR2 SYGVNS. The CDR3 region is CASSRLGQLTEAFF. CDR3 DNA sequence: TGTGCCAGCAGCCGTTTGGGACAGCTAACTGAAGCTTTCTTT.

The V and J genes are TRBV6-4 and TRBJ1-2, with a weak D call TRBD1 (5 bases). Germline assignment: CDR1 MRHNA and CDR2 SNTAGT. V was shortened by 0 bases and J by 6 bases, with 20 bases between the two germline ends. CDR3 length: 17 amino acids. The CDR3 region has the DNA TGTGCCAGCAGTGACTCGGTGGGCCTTCGGGGGTCGGATGGCTACACCTTC. Translation gives CASSDSVGLRGSDGYTF.

By share, this clone counts as medium-sized. The J gene is TRBJ1-1, the V gene TRBV29-1; D is undetermined. From germline, CDR1 is SQVTM and CDR2 ANQGSEA. This CDR3 is 11 amino acids long. V was pared by 3 bases and J by 5 bases, with 7 bases between. CDR3 loop: CSVDRSTEAFF. For the CDR3, the DNA is TGCAGCGTTGACCGGTCTACTGAAGCTTTCTTT.

The V and J genes are TRBV2 and TRBJ2-6; 7 bases are shared with TRBD2. The CDR3 runs to 17 residues. J was trimmed by 1 base and V by 5 bases; bases with no gene match: 8. Germline CDR1 and CDR2: SNHLY and FYNNEI. The CDR3 nucleotides are TGTGCCAGCAGTTATGAACCGGGACTATCTGGGGCCAACGTCCTGACTTTC. This gives the protein CASSYEPGLSGANVLTF.

J is TRBJ1-4 and V is TRBV9; 8 nucleotides align to TRBD1. Trimming removed 1 base from V and 7 bases from J; junction bases left unmatched: 6. CDR1 is SGDLS and CDR2 is YYNGEE in the germline V gene. The CDR3 spans 15 residues. The CDR3 DNA sequence: TGTGCCAGCAGCGTACGGACAGGGTCGTCTGAAAAACTGTTTTTT. Translated, it gives CASSVRTGSSEKLFF.

V is TRBV30 and J is TRBJ2-1, with 7 bases aligning to TRBD2. Germline trimming cut 3 bases from V and 9 bases from J; bases unmatched to any gene: 11. Germline V CDR1 and CDR2: GTSNPN, SVGIG (reference sequence). CDR3 size: 14 residues. The CDR3 spells CAWRGREYTGEQFF. The CDR3 DNA reads TGTGCCTGGAGGGGGCGGGAGTATACAGGTGAGCAGTTCTTC.

The chain is built from TRBV7-3 and TRBJ1-6, with TRBD1 as a possible D gene (5 bases). Germline values: CDR1 SGHTA, CDR2 FQGTGA. The V end lost 1 base, the J end lost 10 bases, and 11 bases lay between the germline ends. CDR3 length: 14 residues. CDR3 residues: CASSLNPGNSPLHF. In DNA, the CDR3 is TGTGCCAGCAGCTTAAATCCAGGGAACTCACCCCTCCACTTT.